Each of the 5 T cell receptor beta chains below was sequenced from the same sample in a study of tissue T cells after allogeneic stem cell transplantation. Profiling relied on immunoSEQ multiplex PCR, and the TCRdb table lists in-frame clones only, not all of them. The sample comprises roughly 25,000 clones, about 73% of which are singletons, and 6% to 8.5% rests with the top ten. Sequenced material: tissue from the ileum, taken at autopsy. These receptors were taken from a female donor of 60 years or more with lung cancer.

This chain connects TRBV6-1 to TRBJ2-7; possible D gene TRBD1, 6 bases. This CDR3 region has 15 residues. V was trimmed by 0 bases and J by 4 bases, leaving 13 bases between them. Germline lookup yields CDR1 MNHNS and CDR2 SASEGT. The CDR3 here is CASSEARGWIYEQYF. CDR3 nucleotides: TGTGCCAGCAGTGAAGCCAGGGGATGGATTTACGAGCAGTACTTC.

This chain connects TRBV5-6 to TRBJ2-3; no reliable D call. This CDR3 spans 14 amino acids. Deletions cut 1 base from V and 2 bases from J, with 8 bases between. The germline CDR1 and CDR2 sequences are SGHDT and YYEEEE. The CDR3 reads CASSLQRITDTQYF. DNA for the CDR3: TGTGCCAGCAGCTTGCAACGAATCACAGATACGCAGTATTTT.

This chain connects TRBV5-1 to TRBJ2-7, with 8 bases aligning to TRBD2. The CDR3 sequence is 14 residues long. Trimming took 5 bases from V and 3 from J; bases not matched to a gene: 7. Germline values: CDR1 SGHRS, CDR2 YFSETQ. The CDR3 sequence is CASRLSGGHYEQYF. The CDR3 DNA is TGCGCCAGCAGGCTCAGCGGGGGACACTACGAGCAGTACTTC.

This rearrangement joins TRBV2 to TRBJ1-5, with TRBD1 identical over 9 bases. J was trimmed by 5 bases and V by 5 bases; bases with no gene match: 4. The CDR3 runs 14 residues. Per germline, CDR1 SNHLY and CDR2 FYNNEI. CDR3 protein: CASSLRTGDQPQHF. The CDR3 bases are TGTGCCAGCAGTCTCCGGACAGGGGATCAGCCCCAGCATTTT.

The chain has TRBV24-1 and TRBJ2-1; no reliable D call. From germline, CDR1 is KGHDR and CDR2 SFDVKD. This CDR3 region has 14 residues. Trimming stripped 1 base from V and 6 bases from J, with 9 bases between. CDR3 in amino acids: CATSDFGQSNEQFF. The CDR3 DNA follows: TGTGCCACCAGTGATTTTGGGCAGAGCAATGAGCAGTTCTTC.